Each of the 9 T cell receptor beta chains below was sequenced from the same sample in a study of T cells in Graves' hyperthyroidism and ophthalmopathy. RNA transcripts yielded amplified TCR beta CDR3 regions. Researchers ran a first-round RT-PCR on the TCR CDR3 using the HTBI primer set. TCRdb reprocessed the multiplex PCR reads with MiXCR, giving one entry per CDR3 protein. In the table there are more than 500,000 distinct CDR3 sequences, 46% of which are singletons. Sequencing was done on a sample of peripheral blood or thyroid tissue (not recorded which). The receptors stem from an adult woman with Graves' disease, either hyperthyroidism or ophthalmopathy (not recorded which).

J is TRBJ2-7 and V is TRBV11-2; D unresolved. This CDR3 spans 14 amino acids. The germline V gene has CDR1 SGHAT and CDR2 FQNNGV. Trimming shortened V by 4 bases and J by 0 bases, and 10 bases separated the two germline ends. CDR3 DNA: TGTGCCAGCAGCTCCCCAGGCCCCTCCTACGAGCAGTACTTC. As protein: CASSSPGPSYEQYF.

This clonotype was picked up many times. The chain recombines TRBV11-2 with TRBJ2-7; D unresolved. Germline V CDR1 and CDR2: SGHAT, FQNNGV. The CDR3 runs 16 residues. Trimming removed 2 bases at V and 6 bases at J, with 20 bases between. In DNA, the CDR3 is TGTGCCAGCAGCTTATCGTTCGGTGCCTTATTAGCCGAGCAGTACTTC. This codes for CASSLSFGALLAEQYF.

This clonotype was observed at least ten times. V gene TRBV6-5 combines with J gene TRBJ2-2; TRBD2 agrees at 9 bases. The J segment lost 3 bases and the V segment lost 6 bases, leaving 8 bases of the junction unmatched. From germline, CDR1 is MNHEY and CDR2 SVGAGI. This CDR3 is 16 amino acids long. The DNA for the CDR3 is TGTGCCAGCAGAGTTGTAGCGGGAGCTTACACCGGGGAGCTGTTTTTT. It specifies CASRVVAGAYTGELFF.

This clonotype was observed a handful of times. The rearrangement joins TRBV7-8 to TRBJ2-3; D call uncertain. CDR1 is SGHVS and CDR2 is FQNEAQ in the germline V gene. The CDR3 runs 14 residues. V was trimmed by 5 bases and J by 5 bases, leaving 14 bases between them. The CDR3 sequence is CASSRDFDVDTQYF. The CDR3 nucleotides read TGTGCCAGCAGCCGAGACTTCGATGTAGATACGCAGTATTTT.

This sequence joins TRBV2 and TRBJ1-1; TRBD1 matches at 9 bases. With V trimmed by 1 base and J by 2 bases, 2 bases remained unmatched. In germline, CDR1 is SNHLY, CDR2 FYNNEI. The CDR3 covers 15 residues. The CDR3 loop reads CASSEEGQGNTEAFF. The CDR3, as DNA: TGTGCCAGCAGTGAAGAGGGACAGGGAAACACTGAAGCTTTCTTT.

The rearrangement links TRBV24-1 to TRBJ1-1; no clear D gene. Germline loops: CDR1 KGHDR, CDR2 SFDVKD. The CDR3 has 12 amino acids. V lost 5 bases and J lost 4, with 7 bases in between. The DNA for the CDR3 is TGTGCCACCAGTGCCGTGAGCACTGAAGCTTTCTTT. Protein product: CATSAVSTEAFF.

The chain uses TRBV10-3 and TRBJ1-3; D call uncertain. The V end was cut by 10 bases, the J end by 8 bases, with 15 bases between. The CDR3 runs to 12 residues. CDR1 ENHRY and CDR2 SYGVKD come from the germline V gene. The CDR3 DNA sequence: TGTGCCAGCACCGCCTGGAGGGACACCATATATTTT. Its protein product is CASTAWRDTIYF.

The J gene is TRBJ1-2, the V gene TRBV2, with TRBD1 matching over 7 bases. The CDR3 is 13 residues long. V dropped 10 bases and J dropped 4; count of bases not matched to a gene: 9. From germline, CDR1 is SNHLY and CDR2 FYNNEI. Here the CDR3 DNA reads TGTGCCACTCCTAGGAGGGGGCCCTATGGCTACACCTTC. Protein: CATPRRGPYGYTF.

This clonotype was detected only a few times. The chain joins TRBV15 to TRBJ1-1, with 7 bases fitting TRBD1. The ends lost 5 bases at V and 5 bases at J; junction bases unmatched: 8. The CDR3 loop spans 14 amino acids. Germline V gene data show CDR1 as LNHNV and CDR2 as YYDKDF (reference sequence). The CDR3 DNA sequence: TGTGCCACCAGCCACGACAGGGTCTTGACTGAAGCTTTCTTT. This translates into CATSHDRVLTEAFF.